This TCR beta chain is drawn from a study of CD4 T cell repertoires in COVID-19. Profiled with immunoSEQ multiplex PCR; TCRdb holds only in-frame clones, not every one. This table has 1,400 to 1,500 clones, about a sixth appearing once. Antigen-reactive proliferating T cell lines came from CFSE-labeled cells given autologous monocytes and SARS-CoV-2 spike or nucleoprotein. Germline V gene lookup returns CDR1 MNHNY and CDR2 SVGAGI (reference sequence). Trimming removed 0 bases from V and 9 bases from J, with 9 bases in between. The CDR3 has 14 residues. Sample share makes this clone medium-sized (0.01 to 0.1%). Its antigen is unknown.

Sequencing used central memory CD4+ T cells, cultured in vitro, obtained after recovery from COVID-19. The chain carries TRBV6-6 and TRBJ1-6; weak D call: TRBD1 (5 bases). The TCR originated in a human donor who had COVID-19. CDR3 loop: CASSYSEGSSPLHF. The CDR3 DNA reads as TGTGCCAGCAGTTACTCCGAGGGGAGTTCACCCCTCCACTTT.